The source of this TCR beta chain is a study of CD8+ T cells in alopecia areata listed by TCRdb under 2018. With regard to the full study: Treated patients were enrolled in an open-label pilot trial of oral tofacitinib, 5 to 10 mg twice daily, for moderate-to-severe alopecia areata. Tofacitinib was administered for 6 to 18 months, and 6 months of follow-up off drug were then conducted to assess delayed response and recurrence. For the treated patients, the SALT score, which quantifies what percentage of scalp surface area is affected, served as the measure of disease severity. The study used high-throughput TCRbeta sequencing to examine T cell clonal expansion in alopecia areata, in both the C3H/HeJ mouse model and human patients. On the human side, TCRbeta sequencing was run on scalp tissue and on sorted CD4+ and CD8+ peripheral blood T cells from healthy controls and from alopecia areata patients with either patchy or totalis/universalis disease. Patients on tofacitinib were biopsied at baseline and after 4 and 24 weeks of treatment, and several of the patients also had a later scalp biopsy. Scalp clonality was compared across normal scalp (n=4), patchy alopecia areata scalp (n=8), and alopecia totalis/universalis scalp (n=8). RNA was obtained with the PAXgene miRNA kit for fixed scalp, the miRNeasy kit for PBMCs, and the RNeasy kit for mouse skin. Amplification of TCRbeta CDR3 regions was done by immunoSEQ multiplex PCR using 35 Vbeta forward primers and 13 Jbeta reverse primers. Findings and caveats that apply to the study as a whole: Many expanded lesional clones persisted in scalp and blood during tofacitinib treatment, which may partly explain relapse after stopping treatment. Tofacitinib significantly lowered scalp clonality and the number of expanded CD8+ clones among the top 100 scalp clones. Because the treated cohort was small and included a single nonresponder, larger studies are needed to assess links between baseline CD8+ expansion and response. Higher clonality and more expanded CD8+ clones were observed in lesional scalp than in normal scalp, particularly in alopecia totalis/universalis, a finding suggestive of antigenic drive. Unlike mouse skin, which is dominated by gammadelta T cells, normal human skin has resident alphabeta T cells that are also sequenced, and this complicates analysis of the scalp TCR repertoire. TCR sequences shared between patients were less clear than in mice, possibly partly because of HLA diversity in the patient population.

This clone came up a few times. Its antigen target is currently unknown. Per-base qualities were not stored, and no clone one base away is much larger. Taken with the paper, the label for time point translates to: roughly 27 days on oral tofacitinib. Read against the paper, the sample's treatment or condition label means: oral pan-JAK inhibitor, 5-10 mg twice daily. Lesional scalp punch biopsies and peripheral blood were obtained from alopecia areata patients. PBMCs were isolated by density centrifugation and stained for CD3, CD4 and CD8, after which CD4+ and CD8+ T cells were sorted on a FACSAria. The V end loses 3 bases and the J end loses 3 bases, and a stretch of 6 bases separates them. CDR1 and CDR2 were assigned from the germline V gene as KGHSH and LQKENI. Reading from cysteine to phenylalanine, the CDR3 counts 13 amino acids. Only CDR3 DNA remains: 39 bases, in frame from the first base. The receptor library was made with the immunoSEQ multiplex PCR assay. RNA was extracted from all samples and reverse transcribed into cDNA as template for TCR sequencing. SuperScript III was used to make first-strand cDNA, primed with a 2:1 mix of oligo-dT and random hexamers. A synthetic immune receptor repertoire was used to gauge amplification bias, and whatever bias remained was removed computationally. In the authors' own workflow: Raw reads were preprocessed to remove errors, and CDR3 was defined by IMGT conventions from the conserved cysteine to phenylalanine. Clonality was calculated as 1 minus Shannon entropy normalized by log2 of the number of productive unique TCRs. Whether scalp clones were CD4 or CD8 was inferred by matching scalp TCRbeta sequences against CD4 and CD8 repertoires sorted from blood. The table was pulled from immuneACCESS by TCRdb, which kept in-frame rearrangements only. Such tables lose some clones; where checked, under half of the loss comes from unresolved V genes, and the rest has no known cause. V and J calls and clone size follow that table, whereas D and trimming were derived from the DNA. The sample table holds around 200,000 clones, of which 60% were seen once. The biggest ten clones account for approximately 0.7% of the sample.

This receptor was identified in a human donor with alopecia areata. The V gene is TRBV18 and the J gene is TRBJ1-3; the D gene identity is not certain. This specimen consisted of CD4+ T cells sorted from blood, obtained at week 4, from a patient treated with tofacitinib. The nucleotide sequence reads as follows: TGTGCCAGCTCACCCAACGATGGAAACACCATATATTTT. It is translated as CASSPNDGNTIYF.